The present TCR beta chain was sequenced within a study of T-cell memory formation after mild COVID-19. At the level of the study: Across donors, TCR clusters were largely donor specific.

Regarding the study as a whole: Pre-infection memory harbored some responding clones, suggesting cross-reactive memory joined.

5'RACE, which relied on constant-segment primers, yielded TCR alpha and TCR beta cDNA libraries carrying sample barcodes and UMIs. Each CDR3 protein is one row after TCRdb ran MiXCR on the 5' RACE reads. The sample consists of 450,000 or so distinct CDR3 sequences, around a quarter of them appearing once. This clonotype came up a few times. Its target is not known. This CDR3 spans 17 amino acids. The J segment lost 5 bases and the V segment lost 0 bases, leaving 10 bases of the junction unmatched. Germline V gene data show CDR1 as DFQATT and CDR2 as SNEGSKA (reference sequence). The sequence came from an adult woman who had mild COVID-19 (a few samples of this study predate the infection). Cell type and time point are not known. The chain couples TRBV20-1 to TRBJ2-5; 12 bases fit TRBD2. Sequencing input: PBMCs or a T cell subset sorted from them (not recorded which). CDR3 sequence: CSARDTPSGRAGETQYF. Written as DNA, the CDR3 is TGCAGTGCTAGAGATACCCCTAGCGGGAGGGCCGGGGAGACCCAGTACTTC.